Below, one T cell receptor beta chain is given with its context. The CDR3 is made up of 14 amino acids. The V end was cut by 5 bases, the J end by 4 bases, with 14 bases between. Germline assignment: CDR1 MNHEY and CDR2 SVGAGI. Original analysis: Reference gene primer amplification gave nucleated cell count estimates. The data were produced by immunoSEQ multiplex PCR, yet TCRdb's version contains in-frame clones alone and is incomplete. D and trimming come from the DNA, and the V and J calls and clone size come from that table. The sample holds approximately 80,000 clones; less than 95% are singletons and the top ten take more than 0.85%. The entry originates in a study of blood T cell repertoires in COVID-19. Overall study context: Collection of acute and convalescent COVID-19 samples took place in the United States, Italy and Spain.

Sequencing was carried out using peripheral blood. This sequence was found in a woman in her forties or fifties in a cohort sampled during active COVID-19. The chain is built from TRBV6-5 and TRBJ1-2, with D unresolved. The CDR3 protein is CASSPTNQVYGYTF. CDR3 nucleotide sequence: TGTGCCAGCAGTCCGACAAACCAGGTCTATGGCTACACCTTC.